What follows are 10 T cell receptor beta chains derived from one specimen sequenced in a study of T cells in Graves' hyperthyroidism and ophthalmopathy. Amplified regions were TCR beta CDR3 sequences from RNA transcripts. When the TCR CDR3 underwent first-round RT-PCR, the HTBI primer set was used. TCRdb re-derived calls from the multiplex PCR reads in MiXCR, one entry per CDR3 protein. The sample lists more than 300,000 distinct CDR3 sequences; 15% to 20% were seen once. Sequencing was done on a sample of blood. These receptors were taken from a man between 18 and 35 years old with Graves' ophthalmopathy.

The V and J genes are TRBV18 and TRBJ1-6; no reliable D call. Trimming stripped 4 bases from V and 9 bases from J, with 19 bases between. CDR1 is KGHSH, CDR2 LQKENI, per germline. The CDR3 totals 16 residues. The CDR3 DNA reads TGTGCCAGCTCACTTCTCGAGCCGTCGACGGGTTCACCCCTCCACTTT. It codes for CASSLLEPSTGSPLHF.

This clonotype occurred many times. The chain joins TRBV12-3 or TRBV12-4 to TRBJ1-5, with D tentatively TRBD1 (6 bases). Trimming pared 6 bases from V and 5 bases from J, leaving 14 bases between. The CDR3 has 14 amino acids. CDR3 in DNA: TGTGCCAGCAGGCGGGCCGCAGGGGATCAGCCCCAGCATTTT. Its protein product is CASRRAAGDQPQHF.

The rearrangement links TRBV20-1 to TRBJ1-2; D is unresolved. CDR3 size: 14 residues. The germline V gene encodes CDR1 DFQATT and CDR2 SNEGSKA (reference sequence). V lost 5 bases to trimming and J lost 0 bases, with 13 bases between them. CDR3 nucleotides: TGCAGTGCTCTTCGAGGCAACTCTAACTATGGCTACACCTTC. Translated: CSALRGNSNYGYTF.

This clonotype was detected only a few times. The chain employs TRBV5-6 and TRBJ1-6, with TRBD1 identical over 8 bases. J lost 6 bases, V lost 4 bases, and 6 bases had no gene match. The germline CDR1 and CDR2 sequences are SGHDT and YYEEEE. This CDR3 is 15 amino acids long. The chain's CDR3 is CASSPGTGLNSPLHF. The CDR3 DNA reads TGTGCCAGCAGCCCCGGGACAGGACTTAATTCACCCCTCCACTTT.

This clonotype has at least ten counts. The chain joins TRBV6-1 to TRBJ2-1, with TRBD2 matching over 10 bases. This CDR3 is 15 amino acids long. Losses at the gene ends were 0 bases for V and 6 bases for J; bases not matched to a gene: 2. CDR1 MNHNS and CDR2 SASEGT come from the germline V gene. The CDR3 DNA reads as TGTGCCAGCAGTGAAGCTGCTAGCGGGGGCAATGAGCAGTTCTTC. Its protein product is CASSEAASGGNEQFF.

The sample holds many counts of this clonotype. The chain employs TRBV20-1 and TRBJ2-3, with 9 bases fitting TRBD2. Trimming at V came to 6 bases and at J to 2 bases, leaving 3 bases not matched to a gene. CDR1 is DFQATT and CDR2 is SNEGSKA in the germline V gene (reference sequence). This CDR3 has 13 residues. CDR3 sequence (DNA): TGCAGTGCCGGCGGGGGGGACACAGATACGCAGTATTTT. Its translation is CSAGGGDTDTQYF.

This sequence joins TRBV11-2 and TRBJ2-2; TRBD2 matches 10 bases. This CDR3 is built from 15 residues. Germline CDR1 SGHAT, CDR2 FQNNGV. J gave up 6 bases and V 7 bases, and 8 bases lay outside the gene matches. The CDR3 region is CASNLGGTSAGELFF. In nucleotides, the CDR3 is TGTGCCAGCAATCTAGGTGGGACTAGCGCCGGGGAGCTGTTTTTT.

CDR3 in DNA: TGTGCCAGTAGTATGTCCGGGGGCGCCTACAATGAGCAGTTCTTC. Amino acid sequence: CASSMSGGAYNEQFF. The chain uses TRBV7-9 and TRBJ2-1, with D perhaps assigned TRBD1 or TRBD2 (6 bases each). V lost 9 bases and J 2 bases, leaving 17 bases between the germline ends. The CDR3 is 15 amino acids. Germline-derived CDR1 and CDR2 are SEHNR and FQNEAQ (reference sequence).

At least ten counts were recorded for this clonotype. J is TRBJ2-1 and V is TRBV20-1, with TRBD1 matching 12 bases. J gave up 9 bases and V 6 bases, and 12 bases lay outside the gene matches. Germline V lookup: CDR1 DFQATT, CDR2 SNEGSKA (reference sequence). This CDR3 has 15 residues. CDR3 region: CSANKPGTGGGEQFF. The CDR3 DNA follows: TGCAGTGCGAATAAACCCGGGACAGGGGGCGGTGAGCAGTTCTTC.

This clonotype has ten or more counts. The CDR3 DNA follows: TGTGCCAGCAGCCAAGGAATGGGACAGGGGAATTCACCCCTCCACTTT. Protein sequence: CASSQGMGQGNSPLHF. This chain uses TRBV3-1 with TRBJ1-6; 10 bases are shared with TRBD1. This CDR3 comprises 16 residues. Germline loops: CDR1 LGHDT, CDR2 YNNKEL (reference sequence). J was trimmed by 7 bases and V by 1 base; bases with no gene match: 4.